Shown below are 23 T cell receptor beta chains from a single sample sequenced in a study of PD-L1 blockade in urothelial cancer. Time point of the sample: pretreatment peripheral blood. Sequencing was performed with immunoSEQ multiplex PCR; in TCRdb, only in-frame clones are kept and a portion is missing. Among roughly 120,000 clones listed, roughly 84% were seen once. The sample in question was PBMCs, obtained around atezolizumab (anti-PD-L1) treatment. Receptors were obtained from a man over 45 with urothelial cancer.

This clone came up a few times. The genes are TRBV5-5 and TRBJ1-1, with TRBD1 matching 7 bases. CDR3 size: 14 residues. In germline, CDR1 is SGHKS, CDR2 YYEKEE (reference sequence). The J segment lost 1 base and the V segment lost 4 bases, leaving 4 bases of the junction unmatched. The CDR3 here is CASSTTGTNTEAFF. CDR3 bases: TGTGCCAGCAGCACGACAGGGACGAACACTGAAGCTTTCTTT.

V usage is TRBV16 and J usage is TRBJ1-2; a possible D gene is TRBD1 (6 bases). Germline V lookup: CDR1 KGHSY, CDR2 FQNENV. V lost 2 bases and J 0 bases, leaving 19 bases between the germline ends. This CDR3 comprises 18 residues. This CDR3 is CASSQPTSGQRANYGYTF. The CDR3 nucleotides are TGTGCCAGCAGCCAACCTACTTCGGGACAACGAGCTAACTATGGCTACACCTTC. Full variable domain (remainder filled in from reference TRBV16 and TRBJ1-2): GEEVAQTPKHLVRGEGQKAKLYCAPIKGHSYVFWYQQVLKNEFKFLISFQNENVFDETGMPKERFSAKCLPNSPCSLEIQATKLEDSAVYFCASSQPTSGQRANYGYTFGSGTRLTVV.

V usage is TRBV5-1 and J usage is TRBJ1-2, with TRBD1 matching 11 bases. There are 15 residues in the CDR3. Germline CDR1 is SGHRS and CDR2 is YFSETQ. The trim removed 0 bases at V and 4 bases at J, leaving 2 bases unmatched. This chain's CDR3 is CASSLAGTGGYGYTF. DNA of the CDR3: TGCGCCAGCAGCTTGGCCGGGACAGGGGGCTATGGCTACACCTTC.

The CDR3 protein is CASSARGTSEPQHF. The CDR3 region has the DNA TGTGCCAGCAGCGCTCGCGGGACGTCAGAGCCCCAGCATTTT. This chain links TRBV6-1 with TRBJ1-5, with TRBD1 as a possible D gene (5 bases). CDR3 size: 14 residues. Germline CDR1 MNHNS, CDR2 SASEGT. V dropped 6 bases and J dropped 8 bases, with 17 bases sitting between them.

This clone was recorded a few times. The gene calls are TRBV25-1 and TRBJ2-2; D might be TRBD2 (5 bases). V was shortened by 2 bases and J by 6 bases, with 10 bases between the two germline ends. The CDR3 consists of 14 residues. Germline V lookup: CDR1 MGHDK, CDR2 SYGVNS. The CDR3 loop is CASSERRSPGELFF. The CDR3 DNA follows: TGTGCCAGCAGTGAAAGGAGGTCCCCCGGGGAGCTGTTTTTT.

This clone showed up just a few times. The V gene is TRBV29-1, the J gene TRBJ2-1, with 7 positions matching TRBD1. Per the germline V gene, CDR1 is SQVTM and CDR2 is ANQGSEA. The CDR3 covers 14 residues. The junction had 10 bases not matched to a gene; V was cut back by 7 bases and J by 4 bases. The CDR3 is CSGYEGADYNEQFF. DNA of the CDR3: TGCAGCGGCTATGAGGGGGCGGATTACAATGAGCAGTTCTTC.

The chain couples TRBV30 to TRBJ2-3; no clear D. The germline V and J ends were trimmed by 1 base and 6 bases, with 14 bases remaining between them. There are 14 residues in the CDR3. Germline CDR1 reads GTSNPN; CDR2 reads SVGIG (reference sequence). The CDR3 DNA sequence: TGTGCCTGGAGTGGGGCCTCCCACGCGGATACGCAGTATTTT. It yields the protein CAWSGASHADTQYF.

The chain joins TRBV19 to TRBJ2-1; 7 bases map to TRBD1. The V gene end was trimmed by 6 bases and the J gene end by 1 base; junction bases not matched to a gene: 6. CDR1 and CDR2 from the germline V gene are LNHDA and SQIVND (reference sequence). The CDR3 runs to 15 residues. The CDR3 is CASSKGGQSYNEQFF. CDR3 in DNA: TGTGCCAGTAGCAAAGGGGGACAGTCCTACAATGAGCAGTTCTTC.

The rearrangement joins TRBV6-5 to TRBJ2-2, with D perhaps matching TRBD1 (6 bases). Trimming left V 6 bases short and J 7 bases short, with 12 bases between. The CDR3 sequence is 13 residues long. Germline-derived CDR1 and CDR2 are MNHEY and SVGAGI. DNA of the CDR3: TGTGCCAGCAGCCAGGGGCATAGCGGGGAGCTGTTTTTT. Residues: CASSQGHSGELFF.

The chain joins TRBV2 to TRBJ1-1; tentative D call: TRBD1 (6 bases). The CDR3 is 13 residues long. V was trimmed by 3 bases and J by 4 bases, leaving 9 bases between them. Germline values: CDR1 SNHLY, CDR2 FYNNEI. The CDR3 protein is CASSEGAGTEAFF. CDR3 DNA sequence: TGTGCCAGCAGTGAGGGGGCAGGCACTGAAGCTTTCTTT.

The rearrangement links TRBV29-1 to TRBJ1-3; TRBD1 matches at 7 bases. V dropped 7 bases and J dropped 4; count of bases not matched to a gene: 7. Germline CDR1 SQVTM, CDR2 ANQGSEA. This CDR3 comprises 13 residues. The DNA of the CDR3 is TGCAGCGCGGTGACAGGGAGCGGAAACACCATATATTTT. Its translation: CSAVTGSGNTIYF.

This clone was seen a single time. The chain couples TRBV7-9 to TRBJ1-5, with D possibly matching TRBD1 (6 bases). This CDR3 has 16 amino acids. Trimming pared 1 base from V and 7 bases from J, leaving 17 bases between. Per the germline V gene, CDR1 is SEHNR and CDR2 is FQNEAQ (reference sequence). CDR3 residues: CASSLDSGGARQPQHF. DNA for the CDR3: TGTGCCAGCAGCTTAGATTCGGGGGGCGCGAGGCAGCCCCAGCATTTT.

The chain joins TRBV4-1 to TRBJ2-7; D unclear. V shed 1 base and J shed 3 bases, with 10 bases lying between them. This CDR3 has 14 residues. Germline V gene lookup returns CDR1 MGHRA and CDR2 YSYEKL. The CDR3 here is CASSQGSDFYEQYF. The CDR3 DNA follows: TGCGCCAGCAGCCAAGGCAGTGATTTCTACGAGCAGTACTTC.

V and J are TRBV28 and TRBJ1-2, with 12 nucleotides matching TRBD1. The trim removed 4 bases at V and 5 bases at J, leaving 8 bases unmatched. CDR1 is MDHEN and CDR2 is SYDVKM in the germline V gene. This CDR3 is 16 amino acids long. CDR3 in DNA: TGTGCCAGCAGTTCACCGGGACAGGGGGCGCGTTATGGCTACACCTTC. Translated: CASSSPGQGARYGYTF.

The chain combines TRBV28 with TRBJ2-7; 7 bases agree with TRBD1. The CDR3 sequence is 13 residues long. CDR1 is MDHEN, CDR2 SYDVKM, per germline. After removal of 6 bases from V and 5 bases from J, the junction contained 7 bases not matched to a gene. CDR3 sequence: CASRKTGSNEQYF. The CDR3 nucleotides are TGTGCCAGCAGAAAGACAGGGTCGAACGAGCAGTACTTC. Based on the CDR3 plus reference TRBV28 and TRBJ2-7, the full variable domain is DVKVTQSSRYLVKRTGEKVFLECVQDMDHENMFWYRQDPGLGLRLIYFSYDVKMKEKGDIPEGYSVSREKKERFSLILESASTNQTSMYLCASRKTGSNEQYFGPGTRLTVT.

V is TRBV23-1 and J is TRBJ1-3; 8 bases map to TRBD1. TRBV23-1 is an ORF for which the function is uncertain. V lost 3 bases to trimming and J lost 4 bases; unmatched junction nucleotides: 5. The CDR3 is made up of 15 amino acids. CDR3 coding DNA: TGCGCCAGCAGTCACGCGGACAGGGAGGGAAACACCATATATTTT. It codes for CASSHADREGNTIYF.

The chain is built from TRBV4-2 and TRBJ2-7, with D perhaps TRBD1 (5 bases). This CDR3 region has 14 residues. Germline CDR1 is LGHNA and CDR2 is YNFKEQ. V gave up 4 bases and J gave up 0 bases, with 10 bases separating them. In nucleotides, the CDR3 is TGTGCCAGCAGCCCGGTGGACATCTCCTACGAGCAGTACTTC. It specifies CASSPVDISYEQYF.

The chain carries TRBV18 and TRBJ1-5; D not resolved. Trimming left V 3 bases short and J 1 base short, with 7 bases between. Germline CDR1 is KGHSH and CDR2 is LQKENI. This CDR3 comprises 14 residues. CDR3 sequence reads: CASSPGESNQPQHF. The CDR3 bases are TGTGCCAGCTCACCGGGAGAGAGCAATCAGCCCCAGCATTTT.

The sample holds a few counts of this clone. This chain connects TRBV5-4 to TRBJ1-3; 8 positions match TRBD1. V dropped 7 bases and J dropped 3; count of bases not matched to a gene: 6. Per germline, CDR1 SGHNT and CDR2 YYREEE (reference sequence). The CDR3 runs 14 residues. The CDR3 region has the DNA TGTGCCAGCTACCGGACAGGGATTGGAAACACCATATATTTT. Its translation: CASYRTGIGNTIYF.

The chain couples TRBV6-1 to TRBJ2-3; D ambiguous. The germline V gene has CDR1 MNHNS and CDR2 SASEGT. The V and J ends lost 3 bases and 0 bases respectively, with 7 bases between them. This CDR3 spans 14 amino acids. The CDR3 here is CASSEPYSTDTQYF. In nucleotides, the CDR3 is TGTGCCAGCAGTGAGCCCTATAGCACAGATACGCAGTATTTT.

This chain uses TRBV13 with TRBJ1-2; D gene ambiguous. Germline-derived CDR1 and CDR2 are PRHDT and FYEKMQ (reference sequence). The CDR3 runs to 15 residues. The V and J ends lost 5 bases and 3 bases respectively, with 16 bases between them. The CDR3 bases are TGTGCCAGCAGCAAATATGCGGGAGGTCACTATGGCTACACCTTC. Protein sequence: CASSKYAGGHYGYTF. Supplemented by reference TRBV13 and TRBJ1-2, the full variable domain reads AAGVIQSPRHLIKEKRETATLKCYPIPRHDTVYWYQQGPGQDPQFLISFYEKMQSDKGSIPDRFSAQQFSDYHSELNMSSLELGDSALYFCASSKYAGGHYGYTFGSGTRLTVV.

This rearrangement joins TRBV6-5 to TRBJ2-5; 9 positions agree with TRBD2. The CDR3 totals 14 residues. From germline, CDR1 is MNHEY and CDR2 SVGAGI. The V gene end was trimmed by 4 bases and the J gene end by 7 bases; junction bases not matched to a gene: 7. CDR3 sequence: CASSWGGGGGTQYF. The CDR3 DNA is TGTGCCAGCAGTTGGGGCGGGGGGGGTGGGACCCAGTACTTC.

The chain combines TRBV11-2 with TRBJ2-2; 11 bases are a match to TRBD2. The length of the CDR3 is 16 residues. Germline V lookup: CDR1 SGHAT, CDR2 FQNNGV. V trimming: 5 bases; J trimming: 4 bases; junction bases outside the gene matches: 6. Here the CDR3 reads CASSVRLAGITGELFF. The CDR3 DNA reads TGTGCCAGCAGCGTAAGACTAGCGGGAATCACCGGGGAGCTGTTTTTT.